The clone carrying this TCR beta chain has more than one count but fewer than ten. The CDR3 is made up of 15 amino acids. In germline, CDR1 is SNHLY, CDR2 FYNNEI. V gave up 6 bases and J gave up 4 bases, with 13 bases separating them. Measured with immunoSEQ multiplex PCR; TCRdb has only the in-frame clones, and not every one. Of about 74,000 clones listed, around 78% were seen once; the top ten hold roughly a sixth. The data derive from a study of blood T cell repertoires in COVID-19. The receptor comes from a human donor in a cohort sampled during active COVID-19. This sequence joins TRBV2 and TRBJ2-6; D is possibly TRBD1 (6 bases). The source material was peripheral blood. Written as DNA, the CDR3 is TGTGCCAGCAGGGCGGACAGTTTCGGGGCCAACGTCCTGACTTTC. It is translated as CASRADSFGANVLTF.